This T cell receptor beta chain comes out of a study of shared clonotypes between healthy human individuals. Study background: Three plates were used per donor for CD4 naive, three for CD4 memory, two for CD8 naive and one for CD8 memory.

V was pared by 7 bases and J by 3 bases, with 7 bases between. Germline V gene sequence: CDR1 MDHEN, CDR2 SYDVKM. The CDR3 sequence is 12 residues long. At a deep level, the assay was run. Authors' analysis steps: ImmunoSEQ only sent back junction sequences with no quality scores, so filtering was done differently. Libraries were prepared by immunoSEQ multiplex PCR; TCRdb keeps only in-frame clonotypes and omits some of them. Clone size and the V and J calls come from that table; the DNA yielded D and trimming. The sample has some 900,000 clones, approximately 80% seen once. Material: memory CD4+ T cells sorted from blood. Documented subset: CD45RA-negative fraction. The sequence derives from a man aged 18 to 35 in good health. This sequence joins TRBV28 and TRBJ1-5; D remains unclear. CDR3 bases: TGTGCCAGCATTGAGGACAATCAGCCCCAGCATTTT. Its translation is CASIEDNQPQHF.